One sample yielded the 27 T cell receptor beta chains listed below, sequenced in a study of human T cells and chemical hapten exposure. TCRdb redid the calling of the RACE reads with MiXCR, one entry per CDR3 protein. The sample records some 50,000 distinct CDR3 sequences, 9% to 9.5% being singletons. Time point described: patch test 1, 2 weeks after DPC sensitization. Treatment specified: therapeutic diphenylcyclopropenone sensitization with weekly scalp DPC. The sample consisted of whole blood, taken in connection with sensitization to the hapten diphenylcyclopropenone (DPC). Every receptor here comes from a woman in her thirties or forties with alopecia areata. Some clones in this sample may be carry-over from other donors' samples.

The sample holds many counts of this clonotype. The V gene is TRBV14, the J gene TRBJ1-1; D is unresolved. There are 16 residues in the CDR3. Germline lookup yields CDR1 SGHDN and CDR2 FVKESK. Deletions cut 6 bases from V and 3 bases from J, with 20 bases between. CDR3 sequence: CASSPIPPSPDTEAFF. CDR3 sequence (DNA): TGTGCCAGCAGTCCAATCCCCCCCAGCCCGGACACTGAAGCTTTCTTT.

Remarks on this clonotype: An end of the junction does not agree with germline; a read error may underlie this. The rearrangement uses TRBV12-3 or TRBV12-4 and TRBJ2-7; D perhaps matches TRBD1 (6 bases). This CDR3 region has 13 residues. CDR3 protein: CASGRGGAYEQNF. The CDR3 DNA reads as TGTGCCAGCGGCCGAGGGGGAGCCTACGAGCAGAACTTC.

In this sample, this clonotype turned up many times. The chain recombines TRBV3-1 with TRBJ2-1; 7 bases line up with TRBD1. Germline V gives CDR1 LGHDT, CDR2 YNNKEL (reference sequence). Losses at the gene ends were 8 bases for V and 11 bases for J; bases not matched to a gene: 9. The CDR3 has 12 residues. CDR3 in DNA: TGTGCCAGCCGTCTGACAGGGAAGCAGCAGTTCTTC. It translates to CASRLTGKQQFF.

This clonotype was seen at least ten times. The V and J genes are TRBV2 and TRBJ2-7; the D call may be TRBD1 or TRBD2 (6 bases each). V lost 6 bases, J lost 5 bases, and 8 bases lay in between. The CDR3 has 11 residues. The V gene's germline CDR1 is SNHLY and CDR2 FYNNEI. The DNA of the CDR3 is TGTGCCAGCAGGGAGGGGGACGAGCAGTACTTC. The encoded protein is CASREGDEQYF.

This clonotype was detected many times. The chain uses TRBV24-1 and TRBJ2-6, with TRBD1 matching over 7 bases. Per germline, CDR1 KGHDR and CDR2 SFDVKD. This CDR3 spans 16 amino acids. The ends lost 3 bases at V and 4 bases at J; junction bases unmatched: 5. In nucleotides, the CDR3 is TGTGCCACCAGTGATGGTACAGGGGACGGGGCCAACGTCCTGACTTTC. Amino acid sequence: CATSDGTGDGANVLTF.

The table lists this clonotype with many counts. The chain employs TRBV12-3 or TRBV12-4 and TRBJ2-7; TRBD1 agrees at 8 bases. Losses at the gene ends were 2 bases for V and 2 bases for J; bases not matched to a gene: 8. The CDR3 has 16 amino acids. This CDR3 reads CASSLRIGTGPYEQYF. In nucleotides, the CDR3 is TGTGCCAGCAGTTTAAGGATCGGGACAGGACCCTACGAGCAGTACTTC.

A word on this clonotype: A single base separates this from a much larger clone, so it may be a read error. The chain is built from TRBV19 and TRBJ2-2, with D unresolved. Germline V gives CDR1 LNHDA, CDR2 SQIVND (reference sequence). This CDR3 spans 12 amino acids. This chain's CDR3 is CAISTFRGELFF. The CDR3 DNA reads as TGTGCCATTAGTACTTTCAGAGGGGAGCTGTTTTTT.

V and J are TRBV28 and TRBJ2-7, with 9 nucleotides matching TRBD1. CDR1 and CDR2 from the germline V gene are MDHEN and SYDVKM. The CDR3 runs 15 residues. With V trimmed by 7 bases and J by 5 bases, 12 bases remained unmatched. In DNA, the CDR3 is TGTGCCAGCATCCCCCGGGACAGGGAGGGAAACGAGCAGTACTTC. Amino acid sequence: CASIPRDREGNEQYF.

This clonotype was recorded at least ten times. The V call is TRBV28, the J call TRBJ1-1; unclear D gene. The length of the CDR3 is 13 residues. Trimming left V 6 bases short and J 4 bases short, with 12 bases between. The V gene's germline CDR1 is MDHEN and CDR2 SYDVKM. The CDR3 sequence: CASSPYLGTEAFF. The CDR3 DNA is TGTGCCAGCAGCCCCTATCTCGGCACTGAAGCTTTCTTT.

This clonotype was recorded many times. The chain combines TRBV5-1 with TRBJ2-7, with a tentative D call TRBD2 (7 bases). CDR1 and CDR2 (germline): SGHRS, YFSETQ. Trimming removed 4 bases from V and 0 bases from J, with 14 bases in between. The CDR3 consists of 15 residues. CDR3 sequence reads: CASSQGGGSSYEQYF. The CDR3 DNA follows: TGCGCCAGCAGCCAAGGGGGAGGGAGCTCCTACGAGCAGTACTTC.

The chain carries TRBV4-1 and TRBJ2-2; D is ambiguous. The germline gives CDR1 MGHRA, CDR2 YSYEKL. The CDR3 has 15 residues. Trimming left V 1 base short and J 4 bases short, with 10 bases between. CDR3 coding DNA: TGCGCCAGCAGCCAAGTATCGCACGGCACCGGGGAGCTGTTTTTT. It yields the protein CASSQVSHGTGELFF.

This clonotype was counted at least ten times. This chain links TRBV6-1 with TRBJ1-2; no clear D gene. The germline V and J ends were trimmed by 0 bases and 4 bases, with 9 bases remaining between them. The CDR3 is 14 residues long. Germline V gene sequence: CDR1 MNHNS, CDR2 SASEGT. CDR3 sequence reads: CASSEARGSYGYTF. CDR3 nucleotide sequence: TGTGCCAGCAGTGAAGCGCGAGGGAGCTATGGCTACACCTTC.

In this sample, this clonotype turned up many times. The CDR3 here is CASSLRVNSPLHF. The CDR3 nucleotides are TGTGCCAGCAGTTTACGGGTTAATTCACCCCTCCACTTT. The chain is built from TRBV27 and TRBJ1-6; no definite D call. CDR3 size: 13 residues. Germline V CDR1 and CDR2: MNHEY, SMNVEV (reference sequence). The germline V and J ends were trimmed by 2 bases and 6 bases, with 5 bases remaining between them.

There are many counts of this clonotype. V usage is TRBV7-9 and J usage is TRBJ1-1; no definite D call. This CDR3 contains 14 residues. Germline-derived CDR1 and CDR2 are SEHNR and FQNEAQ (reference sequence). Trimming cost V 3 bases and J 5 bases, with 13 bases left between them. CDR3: CASSLIWTGTEAFF. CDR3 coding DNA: TGTGCCAGCAGCTTGATTTGGACGGGGACTGAAGCTTTCTTT.

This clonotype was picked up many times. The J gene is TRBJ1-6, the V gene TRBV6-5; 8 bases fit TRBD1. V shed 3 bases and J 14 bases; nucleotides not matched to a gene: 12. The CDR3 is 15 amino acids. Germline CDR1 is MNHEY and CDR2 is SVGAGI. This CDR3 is CASSYSGQGLGTLHF. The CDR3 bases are TGTGCCAGCAGTTATTCTGGACAGGGACTGGGCACCCTCCACTTT.

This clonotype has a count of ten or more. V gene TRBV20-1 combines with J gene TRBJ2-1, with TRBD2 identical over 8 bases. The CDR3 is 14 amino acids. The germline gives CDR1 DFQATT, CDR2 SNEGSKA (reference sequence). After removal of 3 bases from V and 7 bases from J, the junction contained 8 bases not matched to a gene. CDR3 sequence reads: CSASGGAHANEQFF. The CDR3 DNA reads TGCAGTGCTAGCGGGGGGGCCCATGCGAATGAGCAGTTCTTC.

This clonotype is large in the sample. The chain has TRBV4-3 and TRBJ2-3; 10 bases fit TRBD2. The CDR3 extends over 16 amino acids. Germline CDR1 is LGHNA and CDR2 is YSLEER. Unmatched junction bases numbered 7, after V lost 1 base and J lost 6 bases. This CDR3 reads CASSQGTSGGRDTQYF. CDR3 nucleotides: TGCGCCAGCAGCCAAGGGACTAGCGGTGGACGGGATACGCAGTATTTT.

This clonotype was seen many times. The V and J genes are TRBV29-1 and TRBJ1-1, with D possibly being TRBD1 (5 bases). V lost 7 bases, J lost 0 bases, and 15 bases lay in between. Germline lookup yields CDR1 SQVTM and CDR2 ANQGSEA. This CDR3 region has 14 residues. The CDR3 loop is CSGTLGGVNTEAFF. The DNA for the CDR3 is TGCAGCGGTACCTTGGGAGGGGTGAACACTGAAGCTTTCTTT.

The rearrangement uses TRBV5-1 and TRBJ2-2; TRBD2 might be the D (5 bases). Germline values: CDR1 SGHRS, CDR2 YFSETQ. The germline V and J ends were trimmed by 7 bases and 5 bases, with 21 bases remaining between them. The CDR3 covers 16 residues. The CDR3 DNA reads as TGCGCCAGCCGCCCCGGAGGCGGAACTTTAACCGGGGAGCTGTTTTTT. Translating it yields CASRPGGGTLTGELFF.

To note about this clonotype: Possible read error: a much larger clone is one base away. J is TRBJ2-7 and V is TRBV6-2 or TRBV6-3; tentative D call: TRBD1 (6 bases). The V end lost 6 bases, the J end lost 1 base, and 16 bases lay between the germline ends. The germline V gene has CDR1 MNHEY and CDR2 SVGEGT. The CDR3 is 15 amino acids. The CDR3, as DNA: TGTGCCAGCAGCCATAGCCCGGACAGTTCCTACGAGCAGTACTTC. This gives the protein CASSHSPDSSYEQYF.

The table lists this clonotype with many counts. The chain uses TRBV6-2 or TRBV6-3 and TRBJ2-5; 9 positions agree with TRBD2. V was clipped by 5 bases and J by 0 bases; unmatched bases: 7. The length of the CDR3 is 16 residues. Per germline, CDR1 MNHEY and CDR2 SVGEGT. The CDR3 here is CASSPLAGEHQETQYF. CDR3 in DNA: TGTGCCAGCAGTCCTTTAGCGGGGGAACACCAAGAGACCCAGTACTTC.

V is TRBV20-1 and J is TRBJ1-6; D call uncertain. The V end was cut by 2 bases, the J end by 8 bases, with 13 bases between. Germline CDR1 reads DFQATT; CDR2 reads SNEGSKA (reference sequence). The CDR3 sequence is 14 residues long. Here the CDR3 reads CSARSWSEDSPLHF. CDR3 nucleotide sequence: TGCAGTGCTAGATCCTGGTCGGAGGATTCACCCCTCCACTTT.

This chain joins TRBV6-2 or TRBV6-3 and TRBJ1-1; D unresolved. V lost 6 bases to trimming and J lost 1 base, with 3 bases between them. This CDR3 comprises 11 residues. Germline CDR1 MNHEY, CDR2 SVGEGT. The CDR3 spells CASRWNTEAFF. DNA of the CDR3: TGTGCCAGCAGGTGGAACACTGAAGCTTTCTTT.

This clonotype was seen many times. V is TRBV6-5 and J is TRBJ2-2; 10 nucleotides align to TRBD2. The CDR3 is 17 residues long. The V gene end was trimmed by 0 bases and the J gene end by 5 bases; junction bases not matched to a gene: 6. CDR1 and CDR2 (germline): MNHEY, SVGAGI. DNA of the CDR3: TGTGCCAGCAGTTACTCCTCGGGACTAGCGTTTACCGGGGAGCTGTTTTTT. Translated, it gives CASSYSSGLAFTGELFF.

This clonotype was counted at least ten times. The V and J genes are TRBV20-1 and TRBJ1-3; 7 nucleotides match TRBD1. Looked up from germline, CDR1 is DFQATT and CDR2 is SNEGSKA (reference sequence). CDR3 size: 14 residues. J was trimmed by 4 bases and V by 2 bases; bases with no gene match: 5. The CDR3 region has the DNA TGCAGTGCTAGAACGACAGGGAGAGGAAACACCATATATTTT. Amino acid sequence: CSARTTGRGNTIYF.

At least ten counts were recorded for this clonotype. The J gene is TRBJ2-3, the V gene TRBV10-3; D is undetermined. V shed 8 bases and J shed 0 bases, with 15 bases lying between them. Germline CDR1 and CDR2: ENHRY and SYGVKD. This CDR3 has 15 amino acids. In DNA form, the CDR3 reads TGTGCCATCGGTCAACGGGCCAGAAGCACAGATACGCAGTATTTT. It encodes CAIGQRARSTDTQYF.

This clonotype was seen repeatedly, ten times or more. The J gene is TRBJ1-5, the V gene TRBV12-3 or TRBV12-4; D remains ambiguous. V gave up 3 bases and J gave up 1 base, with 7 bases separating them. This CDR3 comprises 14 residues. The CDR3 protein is CASSFGRSNQPQHF. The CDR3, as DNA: TGTGCCAGCAGTTTCGGACGAAGCAATCAGCCCCAGCATTTT.